This T cell receptor beta chain was profiled in a study of blood T cell repertoires in COVID-19. Overall study context: Both acute and convalescent COVID-19 samples were obtained from the United States, Italy and Spain. Nucleic acid was either cDNA or gDNA, and it came from T cells, B-cell-depleted T cells, or PBMCs.

Assay: immunoSEQ multiplex PCR; the TCRdb copy retains only in-frame clones and omits some. The table has 180,000 or so clones, approximately 80% seen once. The CDR3 loop spans 17 amino acids. The V gene's germline CDR1 is SGHRS and CDR2 YFSETQ. J was trimmed by 2 bases and V by 0 bases; bases with no gene match: 6. This receptor was identified in a man in his fifties or sixties who had recovered from COVID-19. This chain uses TRBV5-1 with TRBJ2-5; 11 nucleotides align to TRBD2. Specimen: PBMCs or T cells enriched from blood (not recorded which). CDR3 residues: CASSLGDLAGGQETQYF. The CDR3 DNA reads TGCGCCAGCAGCTTGGGTGACTTAGCGGGAGGGCAAGAGACCCAGTACTTC.